What follows are 11 T cell receptor beta chains derived from one specimen sequenced in a study of blood T cells in healthy people across ages. Together with a sample-barcoded 5' primer, a J-beta primer mix was included in a second PCR lasting roughly 6 to 12 cycles. Using its own MiXCR run on the 5' RACE reads, TCRdb lists one record per CDR3 protein. Of roughly 1,800,000 distinct CDR3 sequences in the sample, about 50% were seen once. The sequenced sample was blood. Receptors originate from a woman aged 40 to 49 in good health.

This sequence joins TRBV4-2 and TRBJ2-1, with a weak D call TRBD2 (5 bases). V was cut by 0 bases and J by 7 bases, with 10 bases left in between. Germline lookup yields CDR1 LGHNA and CDR2 YNFKEQ. The CDR3 extends over 14 amino acids. The chain's CDR3 is CASSQDTSKNEQFF. CDR3 DNA sequence: TGTGCCAGCAGCCAAGATACTAGTAAGAATGAGCAGTTCTTC.

J is TRBJ2-1 and V is TRBV9; a possible D gene is TRBD2 (5 bases). V was pared by 0 bases and J by 9 bases, with 13 bases between. Germline values: CDR1 SGDLS, CDR2 YYNGEE. CDR3 length: 14 amino acids. In DNA form, the CDR3 reads TGTGCCAGCAGCGTAGTACCGAGACTAAGTGAGCAGTTCTTC. Translation: CASSVVPRLSEQFF.

The chain combines TRBV24-1 with TRBJ2-5; TRBD1 is a possible D gene (6 bases). V was cut by 2 bases and J by 2 bases, with 8 bases left in between. Germline V lookup: CDR1 KGHDR, CDR2 SFDVKD. The CDR3 is 14 amino acids. CDR3 sequence (DNA): TGTGCCACCAGTGATTGGGACACACAAGAGACCCAGTACTTC. Its protein product is CATSDWDTQETQYF.

The gene calls are TRBV18 and TRBJ2-3; 11 nucleotides line up with TRBD2. V dropped 0 bases and J dropped 5; count of bases not matched to a gene: 1. Germline V gene sequence: CDR1 KGHSH, CDR2 LQKENI. This CDR3 comprises 15 residues. As DNA, the CDR3 is TGTGCCAGCTCACCACCTAGCGGGGGGGAAGATACGCAGTATTTT. Translating gives CASSPPSGGEDTQYF.

This clonotype turned up a few times. The chain joins TRBV7-2 to TRBJ2-5, with TRBD2 matching over 12 bases. V lost 5 bases and J lost 4; bases outside the gene matches: 5. Germline assignment: CDR1 SGHTA and CDR2 FQGNSA. The CDR3 loop spans 15 amino acids. For the CDR3, the DNA is TGTGCCAGCAGCCCGCTAGCGGGGGGGCTAGAGACCCAGTACTTC. This gives the protein CASSPLAGGLETQYF.

The chain couples TRBV29-1 to TRBJ2-1; D not resolved. The germline V gene has CDR1 SQVTM and CDR2 ANQGSEA. The V and J ends lost 5 bases and 3 bases respectively, with 17 bases between them. This CDR3 has 15 amino acids. CDR3 bases: TGCAGCGTTCTAACGCCCGGCGGAGACTACAATGAGCAGTTCTTC. Protein: CSVLTPGGDYNEQFF.

The genes are TRBV4-3 and TRBJ2-3; 12 bases align to TRBD2. Germline V CDR1 and CDR2: LGHNA, YSLEER. CDR3 length: 17 amino acids. V shed 0 bases and J 5 bases; nucleotides not matched to a gene: 6. CDR3 residues: CASSQESRLAGVDTQYF. The CDR3 region has the DNA TGCGCCAGCAGCCAAGAATCCCGACTAGCGGGGGTAGATACGCAGTATTTT.

The V gene is TRBV28, the J gene TRBJ2-3; 11 bases map to TRBD2. After removal of 4 bases from V and 4 bases from J, the junction contained 10 bases not matched to a gene. CDR3 length: 17 residues. Germline V gene lookup returns CDR1 MDHEN and CDR2 SYDVKM. CDR3 amino acids: CASSSIGTSGSPDTQYF. The CDR3 DNA is TGTGCCAGCAGTTCGATAGGGACTAGCGGATCCCCAGATACGCAGTATTTT.

The chain combines TRBV29-1 with TRBJ2-7, with 8 bases aligning to TRBD1. Losses at the gene ends were 4 bases for V and 6 bases for J; bases not matched to a gene: 11. Germline assignment: CDR1 SQVTM and CDR2 ANQGSEA. CDR3 length: 14 amino acids. CDR3 sequence reads: CSVAGTGRSGEQYF. CDR3 DNA sequence: TGCAGCGTTGCCGGGACAGGTCGCTCGGGCGAGCAGTACTTC.

This clonotype has a handful of counts. The chain links TRBV28 to TRBJ2-3, with TRBD1 matching over 8 bases. V dropped 7 bases and J dropped 1; count of bases not matched to a gene: 4. CDR1 is MDHEN and CDR2 is SYDVKM in the germline V gene. The CDR3 runs to 14 residues. In nucleotides, the CDR3 is TGTGCCAGCATACGGACAGGGCGCACAGATACGCAGTATTTT. This codes for CASIRTGRTDTQYF. The full variable domain, rest sourced from reference TRBV28 and TRBJ2-3, is DVKVTQSSRYLVKRTGEKVFLECVQDMDHENMFWYRQDPGLGLRLIYFSYDVKMKEKGDIPEGYSVSREKKERFSLILESASTNQTSMYLCASIRTGRTDTQYFGPGTRLTVL.

This clonotype was observed a few times. The V gene is TRBV7-9, the J gene TRBJ2-5; TRBD1 matches 8 bases. Per germline, CDR1 SEHNR and CDR2 FQNEAQ (reference sequence). J gave up 2 bases and V 4 bases, and 9 bases lay outside the gene matches. This CDR3 has 16 amino acids. The CDR3 is CASSSPGTGLQETQYF. The CDR3 DNA sequence: TGTGCCAGCAGCTCGCCCGGGACAGGCCTACAAGAGACCCAGTACTTC.